Included here is one T cell receptor (beta chain) sequence, with context. Its cognate antigen is unknown. V was cut by 7 bases and J by 6 bases, with 12 bases left in between. CDR1 SNHLY and CDR2 FYNNEI come from the germline V gene. CDR3 length: 13 amino acids. Profiled with immunoSEQ multiplex PCR; TCRdb holds only in-frame clones, not every one. The data show 130,000 to 150,000 clones, roughly nine tenths seen once. The sample originates from a study of cytomegalovirus exposure and HLA in healthy donors. Broader study findings: Most observed TCR sequences were rare, whereas some public TCRs were detected in many donors.

This sequence originates from a woman aged 18-35 years in good health and CMV-seropositive. The sequenced sample consisted of PBMCs. V usage is TRBV2 and J usage is TRBJ2-2; a weak D match, TRBD2 (5 bases). The CDR3 nucleotides read TGTGCCAGCACGGGCAGGCGGGCCGGGGAGCTGTTTTTT. Protein product: CASTGRRAGELFF.